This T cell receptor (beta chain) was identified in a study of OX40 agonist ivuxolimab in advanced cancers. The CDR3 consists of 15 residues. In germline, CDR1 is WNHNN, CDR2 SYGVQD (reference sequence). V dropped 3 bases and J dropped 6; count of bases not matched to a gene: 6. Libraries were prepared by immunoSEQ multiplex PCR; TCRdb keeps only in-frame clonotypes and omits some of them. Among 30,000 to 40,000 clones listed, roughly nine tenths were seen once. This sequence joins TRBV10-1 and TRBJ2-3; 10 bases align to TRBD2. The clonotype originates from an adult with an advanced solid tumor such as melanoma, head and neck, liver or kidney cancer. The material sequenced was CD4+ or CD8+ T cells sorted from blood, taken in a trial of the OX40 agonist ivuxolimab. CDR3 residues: CASSDTSGDWDTQYF. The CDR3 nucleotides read TGCGCCAGCAGTGATACTAGCGGGGACTGGGATACGCAGTATTTT.